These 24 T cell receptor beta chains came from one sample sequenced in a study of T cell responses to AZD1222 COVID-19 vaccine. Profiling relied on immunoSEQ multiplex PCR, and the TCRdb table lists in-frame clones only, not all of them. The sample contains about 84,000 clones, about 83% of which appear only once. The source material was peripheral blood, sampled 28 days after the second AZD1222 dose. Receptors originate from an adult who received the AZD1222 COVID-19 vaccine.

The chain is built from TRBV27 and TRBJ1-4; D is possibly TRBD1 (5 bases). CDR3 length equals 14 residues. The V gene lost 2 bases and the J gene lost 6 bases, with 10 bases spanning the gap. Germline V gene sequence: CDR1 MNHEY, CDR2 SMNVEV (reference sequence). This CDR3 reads CASSLGALDEKLFF. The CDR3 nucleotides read TGTGCCAGCAGTTTAGGGGCCTTGGATGAAAAACTGTTTTTT.

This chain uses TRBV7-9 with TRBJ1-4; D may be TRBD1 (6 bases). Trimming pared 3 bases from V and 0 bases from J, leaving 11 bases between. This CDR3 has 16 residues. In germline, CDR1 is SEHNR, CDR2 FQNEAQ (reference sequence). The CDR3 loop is CASSFGQTATNEKLFF. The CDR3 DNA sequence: TGTGCCAGCAGCTTCGGACAGACCGCAACTAATGAAAAACTGTTTTTT.

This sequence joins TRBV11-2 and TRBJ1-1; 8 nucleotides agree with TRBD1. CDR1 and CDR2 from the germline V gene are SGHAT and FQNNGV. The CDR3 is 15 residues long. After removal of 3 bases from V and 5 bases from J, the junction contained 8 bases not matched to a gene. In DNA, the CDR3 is TGTGCCAGCAGCTTCCAGGGGGCGCTGGGGACTGAAGCTTTCTTT. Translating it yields CASSFQGALGTEAFF.

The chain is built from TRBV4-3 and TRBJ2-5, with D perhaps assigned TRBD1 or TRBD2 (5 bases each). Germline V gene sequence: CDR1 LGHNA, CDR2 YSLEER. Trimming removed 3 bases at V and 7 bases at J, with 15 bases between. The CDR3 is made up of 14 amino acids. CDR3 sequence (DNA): TGCGCCAGCAGCCAGGGGACCCAGTCTGGGACCCAGTACTTC. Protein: CASSQGTQSGTQYF.

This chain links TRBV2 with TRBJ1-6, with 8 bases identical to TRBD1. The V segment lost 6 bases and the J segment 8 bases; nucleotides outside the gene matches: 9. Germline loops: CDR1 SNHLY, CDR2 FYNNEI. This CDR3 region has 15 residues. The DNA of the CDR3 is TGTGCCAGCAGCCTATGGACAGGGAGAGATTCACCCCTCCACTTT. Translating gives CASSLWTGRDSPLHF.

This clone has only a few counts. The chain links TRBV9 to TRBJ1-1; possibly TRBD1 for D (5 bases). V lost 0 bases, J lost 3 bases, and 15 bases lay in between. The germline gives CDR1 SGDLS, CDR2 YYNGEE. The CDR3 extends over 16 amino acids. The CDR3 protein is CASSVGAGRGYTEAFF. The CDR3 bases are TGTGCCAGCAGCGTAGGTGCCGGGCGGGGGTACACTGAAGCTTTCTTT.

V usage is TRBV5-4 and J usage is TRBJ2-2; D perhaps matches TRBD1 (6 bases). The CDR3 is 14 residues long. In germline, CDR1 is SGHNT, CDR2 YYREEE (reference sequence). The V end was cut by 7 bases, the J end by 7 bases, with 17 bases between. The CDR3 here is CASGDKFKGGELFF. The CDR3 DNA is TGTGCCAGCGGGGACAAGTTCAAGGGCGGGGAGCTGTTTTTT. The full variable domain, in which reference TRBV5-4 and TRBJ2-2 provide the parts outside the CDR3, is ETGVTQSPTHLIKTRGQQVTLRCSSQSGHNTVSWYQQALGQGPQFIFQYYREEENGRGNFPPRFSGLQFPNYSSELNVNALELDDSALYLCASGDKFKGGELFFGEGSRLTVL.

The chain's CDR3 is CASNDRGHTGELFF. The CDR3 DNA reads as TGTGCCAGCAACGACAGGGGGCACACCGGGGAGCTGTTTTTT. The V call is TRBV6-5, the J call TRBJ2-2; 10 bases line up with TRBD1. V was clipped by 7 bases and J by 3 bases; unmatched bases: 2. CDR3 size: 14 residues. The V gene's germline CDR1 is MNHEY and CDR2 SVGAGI.

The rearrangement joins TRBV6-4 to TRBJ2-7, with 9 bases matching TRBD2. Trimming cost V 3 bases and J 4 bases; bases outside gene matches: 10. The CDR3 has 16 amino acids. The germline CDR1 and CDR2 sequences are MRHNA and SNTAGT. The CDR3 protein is CASSESRLADPYEQYF. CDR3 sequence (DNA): TGTGCCAGCAGTGAATCTAGACTAGCGGATCCATACGAGCAGTACTTC.

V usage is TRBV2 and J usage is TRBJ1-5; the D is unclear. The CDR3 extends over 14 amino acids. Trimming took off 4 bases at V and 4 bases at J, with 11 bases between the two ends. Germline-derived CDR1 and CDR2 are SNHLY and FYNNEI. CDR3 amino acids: CASSGAPRNQPQHF. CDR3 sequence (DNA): TGTGCCAGCAGTGGAGCCCCACGTAATCAGCCCCAGCATTTT.

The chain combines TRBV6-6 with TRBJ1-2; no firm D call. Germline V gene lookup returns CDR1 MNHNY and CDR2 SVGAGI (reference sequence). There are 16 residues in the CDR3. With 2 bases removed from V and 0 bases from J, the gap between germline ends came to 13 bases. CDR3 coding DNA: TGTGCCAGCAGTTACGCCCTGGGTACGACTAACTATGGCTACACCTTC. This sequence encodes CASSYALGTTNYGYTF.

The CDR3 DNA reads as TGTGCCAGCAGCTTAGACAGGGGACGAAATTCACCCCTCCACTTT. This translates into CASSLDRGRNSPLHF. This chain connects TRBV7-9 to TRBJ1-6, with 7 bases lining up with TRBD1. J gave up 7 bases and V 1 base, and 4 bases lay outside the gene matches. This CDR3 has 15 amino acids. Germline V gene sequence: CDR1 SEHNR, CDR2 FQNEAQ (reference sequence).

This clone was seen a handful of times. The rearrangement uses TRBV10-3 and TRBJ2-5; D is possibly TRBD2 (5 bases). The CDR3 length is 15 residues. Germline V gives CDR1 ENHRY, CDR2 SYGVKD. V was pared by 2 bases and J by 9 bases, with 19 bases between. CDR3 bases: TGTGCCATCAGTGAGAGGTCACCAGGCCTCGGGGCCCAGTACTTC. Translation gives CAISERSPGLGAQYF.

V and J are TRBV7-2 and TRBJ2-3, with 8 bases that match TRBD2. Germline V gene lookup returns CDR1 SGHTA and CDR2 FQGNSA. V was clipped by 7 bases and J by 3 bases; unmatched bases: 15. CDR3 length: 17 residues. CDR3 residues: CASNPNGVSSGTDTQYF. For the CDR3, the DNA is TGTGCCAGCAACCCGAACGGGGTTTCTAGCGGGACAGATACGCAGTATTTT.

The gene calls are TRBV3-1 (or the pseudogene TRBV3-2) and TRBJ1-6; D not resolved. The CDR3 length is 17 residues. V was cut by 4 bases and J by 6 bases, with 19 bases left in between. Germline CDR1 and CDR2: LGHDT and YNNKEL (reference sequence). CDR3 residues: CASSPSAVVEFNSPLHF. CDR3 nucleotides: TGTGCCAGCAGCCCATCGGCTGTGGTCGAGTTTAATTCACCCCTCCACTTT.

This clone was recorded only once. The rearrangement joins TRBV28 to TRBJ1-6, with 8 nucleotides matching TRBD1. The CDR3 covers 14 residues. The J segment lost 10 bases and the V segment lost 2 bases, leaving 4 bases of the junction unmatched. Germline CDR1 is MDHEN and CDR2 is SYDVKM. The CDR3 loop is CASSLRTGWSPLHF. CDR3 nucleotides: TGTGCCAGCAGTTTAAGGACAGGGTGGTCACCCCTCCACTTT.

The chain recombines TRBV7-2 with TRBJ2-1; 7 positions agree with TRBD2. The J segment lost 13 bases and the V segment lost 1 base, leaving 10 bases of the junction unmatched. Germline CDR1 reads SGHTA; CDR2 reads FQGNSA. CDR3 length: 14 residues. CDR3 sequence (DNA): TGTGCCAGCAGCTTAGGTCTAGGTGGGGGGGAACAGTTCTTC. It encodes CASSLGLGGGEQFF.

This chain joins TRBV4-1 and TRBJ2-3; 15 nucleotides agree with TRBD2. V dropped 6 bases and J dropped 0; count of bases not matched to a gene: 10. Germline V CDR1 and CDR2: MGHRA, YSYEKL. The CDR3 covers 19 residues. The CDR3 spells CASRLWTSGGAGSTDTQYF. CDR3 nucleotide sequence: TGCGCCAGCAGGTTGTGGACTAGCGGGGGGGCCGGGAGCACAGATACGCAGTATTTT.

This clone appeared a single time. CDR3 sequence: CSADRTDTQYF. The CDR3 DNA reads TGCAGTGCTGACAGGACAGATACGCAGTATTTT. The rearrangement joins TRBV20-1 to TRBJ2-3, with D maybe TRBD1 (6 bases). CDR1 is DFQATT, CDR2 SNEGSKA, per germline (reference sequence). V lost 5 bases and J 3 bases, leaving 6 bases between the germline ends. The CDR3 has 11 residues.

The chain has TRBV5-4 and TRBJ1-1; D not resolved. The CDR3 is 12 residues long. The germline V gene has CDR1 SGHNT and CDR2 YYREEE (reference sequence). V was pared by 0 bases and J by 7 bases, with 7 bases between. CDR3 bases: TGTGCCAGCAGCTTGGGTCGGTTTGAAGCTTTCTTT. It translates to CASSLGRFEAFF.

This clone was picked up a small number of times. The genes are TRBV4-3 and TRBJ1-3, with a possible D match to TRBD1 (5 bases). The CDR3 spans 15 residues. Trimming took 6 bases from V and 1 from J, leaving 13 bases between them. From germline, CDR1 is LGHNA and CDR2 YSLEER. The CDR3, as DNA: TGCGCCAGCAGTACGGTGGGGCCATCTGGAAACACCATATATTTT. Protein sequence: CASSTVGPSGNTIYF.

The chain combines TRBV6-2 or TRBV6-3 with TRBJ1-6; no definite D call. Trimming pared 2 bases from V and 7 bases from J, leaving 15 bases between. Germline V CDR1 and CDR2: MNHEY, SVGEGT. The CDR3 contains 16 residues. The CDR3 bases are TGTGCCAGCAGTTACGACCCTCGACAAAGAAATTCACCCCTCCACTTT. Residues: CASSYDPRQRNSPLHF.

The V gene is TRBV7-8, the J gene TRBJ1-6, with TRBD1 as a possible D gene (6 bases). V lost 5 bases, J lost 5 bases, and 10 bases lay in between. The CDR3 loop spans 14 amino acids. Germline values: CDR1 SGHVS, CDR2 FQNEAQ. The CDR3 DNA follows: TGTGCCAGCAGCCAGGGGACCGATAATTCACCCCTCCACTTT. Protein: CASSQGTDNSPLHF.

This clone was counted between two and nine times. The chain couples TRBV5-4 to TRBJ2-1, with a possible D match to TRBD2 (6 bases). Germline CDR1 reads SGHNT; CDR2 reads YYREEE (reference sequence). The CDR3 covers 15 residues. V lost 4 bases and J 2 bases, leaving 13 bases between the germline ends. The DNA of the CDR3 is TGTGCCAGCAGCCCGCCGGGACTGGCCTACAATGAGCAGTTCTTC. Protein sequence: CASSPPGLAYNEQFF. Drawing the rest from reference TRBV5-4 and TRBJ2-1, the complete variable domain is ETGVTQSPTHLIKTRGQQVTLRCSSQSGHNTVSWYQQALGQGPQFIFQYYREEENGRGNFPPRFSGLQFPNYSSELNVNALELDDSALYLCASSPPGLAYNEQFFGPGTRLTVL.